The 6 T cell receptor beta chains in this list originate from one sample, sequenced in a study of response to subunit inactivated influenza vaccine. MiXCR, applied by TCRdb to the RT-PCR reads, yields one record per CDR3 protein. The sample includes 500,000 to 750,000 distinct CDR3 sequences, around 15% of them seen just once. The sequences come from PBMCs from blood, collected 11 to 12 days after vaccination. These receptors all stem from a man aged 45-60 years who received an inactivated influenza vaccine.

This chain uses TRBV10-3 with TRBJ2-1, with 9 bases that match TRBD2. Germline values: CDR1 ENHRY, CDR2 SYGVKD. The CDR3 has 17 amino acids. V lost 7 bases and J lost 3; bases outside the gene matches: 13. The CDR3 region is CAIKEHQAGGGYNEQFF. DNA of the CDR3: TGTGCCATCAAAGAACACCAAGCGGGGGGTGGCTACAATGAGCAGTTCTTC.

As to this clonotype: In this CDR3 the conserved last residue, phenylalanine or tryptophan, is missing, so a read error is likely. The chain is built from TRBV11-2 and TRBJ2-1; D call uncertain. CDR1 SGHAT and CDR2 FQNNGV come from the germline V gene. Trimming stripped 1 base from V and 4 bases from J, with 5 bases between. The CDR3 covers 13 residues. The CDR3 is CASSLVQYNEQFL. CDR3 bases: TGTGCCAGCAGCTTAGTACAGTACAATGAGCAGTTCTTA.

This clonotype turned up a few times. CDR3 protein: CASSQRQYQETQYF. The CDR3 DNA follows: TGCGCCAGCAGTCAACGACAGTACCAAGAGACCCAGTACTTC. The rearrangement uses TRBV23-1 and TRBJ2-5, with D perhaps TRBD1 (5 bases). TRBV23-1 belongs to the ORF category, with a function that is uncertain. The CDR3 has 14 amino acids. Trimming took 2 bases from V and 0 from J, leaving 7 bases between them.

This clonotype was seen repeatedly, ten times or more. The chain links TRBV27 to TRBJ2-2; 9 bases fit TRBD1. Germline CDR1 and CDR2: MNHEY and SMNVEV (reference sequence). V lost 6 bases, J lost 7 bases, and 6 bases stayed unmatched. The CDR3 is 14 amino acids. The CDR3 is CASRGQGRIGELFF. CDR3 bases: TGTGCCAGCAGGGGACAGGGAAGGATCGGGGAGCTGTTTTTT.

The sample holds a few counts of this clonotype. The rearrangement uses TRBV21-1 and TRBJ2-7; the D segment call TRBD2 is taken from the table without a DNA check. TRBV21-1 is an annotated pseudogene. This CDR3 contains 17 residues. Here the CDR3 reads CASSSLRGLANSYEQYF. DNA of the CDR3: TGTGCCAGCAGCTCTCTTCGGGGACTAGCCAACTCCTACGAGCAGTACTTC.

This chain uses TRBV7-8 with TRBJ1-5; 8 nucleotides align to TRBD1. Germline CDR1 is SGHVS and CDR2 is FQNEAQ. J lost 2 bases, V lost 1 base, and 4 bases had no gene match. This CDR3 region has 16 residues. In DNA, the CDR3 is TGTGCCAGCAGCTTAGAGGACAGGGCGGGCAATCAGCCCCAGCATTTT. Translated: CASSLEDRAGNQPQHF.